This TCR beta chain is drawn from a study of T cell responses to AZD1222 COVID-19 vaccine. Study-level points and caveats: Spike-specific TCR breadth and depth went up after people got two AZD1222 doses. Among AZD1222 vaccinees, only six were seropositive at baseline.

The CDR3 is made up of 14 amino acids. V gave up 3 bases and J gave up 3 bases, with 8 bases separating them. The V gene's germline CDR1 is SGHTA and CDR2 FQGNSA. For this clone: As yet, its antigen is unknown.

Some clones are missing from TCRdb's copy, which holds only in-frame ones; the method was immunoSEQ multiplex PCR. The table shows about 100,000 clones, with around 84% occurring only once. This chain joins TRBV7-2 and TRBJ2-2; a possible D gene is TRBD2 (5 bases). The specimen comprised peripheral blood, sampled on day 0 of AZD1222 vaccination. The source of this sequence is an adult in good health. CDR3 amino acids: CASSFVGDTGELFF. As DNA, the CDR3 is TGTGCCAGCAGCTTTGTGGGAGACACCGGGGAGCTGTTTTTT.